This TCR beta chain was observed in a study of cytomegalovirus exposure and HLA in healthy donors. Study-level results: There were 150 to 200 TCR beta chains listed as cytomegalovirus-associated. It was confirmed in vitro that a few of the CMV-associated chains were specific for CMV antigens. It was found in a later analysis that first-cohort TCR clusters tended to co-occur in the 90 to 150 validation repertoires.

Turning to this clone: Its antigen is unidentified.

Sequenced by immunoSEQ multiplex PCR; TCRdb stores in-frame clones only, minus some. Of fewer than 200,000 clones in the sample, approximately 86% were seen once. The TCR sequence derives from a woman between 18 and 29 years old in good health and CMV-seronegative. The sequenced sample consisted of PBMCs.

CDR3 protein: CAISVPPSAGADNEQFF. In DNA, the CDR3 is TGTGCCATCAGTGTACCTCCCTCAGCGGGAGCAGACAATGAGCAGTTCTTC. The gene calls are TRBV10-3 and TRBJ2-1; 8 nucleotides match TRBD2. Germline CDR1 ENHRY, CDR2 SYGVKD. The CDR3 is 17 amino acids. V shed 4 bases and J 5 bases; nucleotides not matched to a gene: 13.